This T cell receptor beta chain was identified during a study of blood T cell repertoires in COVID-19. About the research overall: The United States, Italy and Spain supplied acute and convalescent COVID-19 samples. T cells, B-cell-depleted T cells, or PBMCs supplied cDNA or gDNA.

Authors' processing steps: Reference gene primers were amplified, and this amplification served to estimate nucleated cell counts. This table comes from immunoSEQ multiplex PCR, and its TCRdb copy is limited to in-frame clones, with some not included. The V and J calls and clone size were taken over from that table, and D and trimming were inferred from the DNA. Among 150,000 to 160,000 clones, roughly 89% were seen once, and the ten largest hold approximately 0.59%. Trimming took off 5 bases at V and 2 bases at J, with 13 bases between the two ends. The length of the CDR3 is 15 residues. The germline CDR1 and CDR2 sequences are MNHEY and SVGEGT.

This chain connects TRBV6-2 or TRBV6-3 to TRBJ1-3; tentative D call: TRBD1 (5 bases). The sequence was collected from a man aged 45-65 years with acute or convalescent COVID-19. The material sequenced was peripheral blood. CDR3 protein: CASSPGGSAGNTIYF. In nucleotides, the CDR3 is TGTGCCAGCAGTCCCGGGGGTTCAGCTGGAAACACCATATATTTT.